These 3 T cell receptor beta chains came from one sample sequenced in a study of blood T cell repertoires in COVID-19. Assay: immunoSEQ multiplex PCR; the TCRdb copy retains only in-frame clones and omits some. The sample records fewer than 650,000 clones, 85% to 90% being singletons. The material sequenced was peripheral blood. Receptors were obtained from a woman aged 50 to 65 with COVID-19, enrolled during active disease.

The CDR3 nucleotides read TGTGCCAGCAGCTTATTACAGGGGGCGCATACGCAGTATTTT. It translates to CASSLLQGAHTQYF. The chain combines TRBV5-4 with TRBJ2-3; 9 bases agree with TRBD1. Germline loops: CDR1 SGHNT, CDR2 YYREEE (reference sequence). The CDR3 consists of 14 residues. Losses at the gene ends were 2 bases for V and 7 bases for J; bases not matched to a gene: 5. Using reference TRBV5-4 and TRBJ2-3 for the parts outside the CDR3, the full variable domain is ETGVTQSPTHLIKTRGQQVTLRCSSQSGHNTVSWYQQALGQGPQFIFQYYREEENGRGNFPPRFSGLQFPNYSSELNVNALELDDSALYLCASSLLQGAHTQYFGPGTRLTVL.

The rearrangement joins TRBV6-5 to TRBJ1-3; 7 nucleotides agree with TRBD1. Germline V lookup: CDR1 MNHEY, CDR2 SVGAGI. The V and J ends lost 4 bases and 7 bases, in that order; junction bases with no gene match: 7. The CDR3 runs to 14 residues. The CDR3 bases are TGTGCCAGCAGTTTCGACAGGGTATCGAACACCATATATTTT. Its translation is CASSFDRVSNTIYF.

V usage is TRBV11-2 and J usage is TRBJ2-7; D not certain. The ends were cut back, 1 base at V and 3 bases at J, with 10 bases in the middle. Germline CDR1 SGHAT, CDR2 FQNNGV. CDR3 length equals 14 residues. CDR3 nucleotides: TGTGCCAGCAGCTTAGTTGGGCCCTACTACGAGCAGTACTTC. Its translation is CASSLVGPYYEQYF.